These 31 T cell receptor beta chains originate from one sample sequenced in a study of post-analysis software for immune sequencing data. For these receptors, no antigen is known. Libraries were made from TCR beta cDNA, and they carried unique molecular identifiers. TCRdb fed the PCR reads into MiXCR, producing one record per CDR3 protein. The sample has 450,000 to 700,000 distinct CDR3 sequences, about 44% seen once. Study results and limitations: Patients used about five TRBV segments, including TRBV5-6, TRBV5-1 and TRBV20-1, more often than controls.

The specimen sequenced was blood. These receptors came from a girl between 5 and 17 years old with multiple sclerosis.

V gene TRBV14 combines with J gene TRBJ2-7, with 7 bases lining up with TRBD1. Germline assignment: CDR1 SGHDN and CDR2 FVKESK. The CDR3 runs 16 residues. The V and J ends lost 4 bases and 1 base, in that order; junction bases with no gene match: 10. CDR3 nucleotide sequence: TGTGCCAGCAGCCCACAGGGGTGGGCAGGGTCCTACGAGCAGTACTTC. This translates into CASSPQGWAGSYEQYF.

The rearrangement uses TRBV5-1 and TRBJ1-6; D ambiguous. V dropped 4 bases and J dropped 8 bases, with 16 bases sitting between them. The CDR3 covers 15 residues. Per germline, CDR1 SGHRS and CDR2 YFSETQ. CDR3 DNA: TGCGCCAGCAGCGTAGACCCAATGACCGATTCACCCCTCCACTTT. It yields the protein CASSVDPMTDSPLHF.

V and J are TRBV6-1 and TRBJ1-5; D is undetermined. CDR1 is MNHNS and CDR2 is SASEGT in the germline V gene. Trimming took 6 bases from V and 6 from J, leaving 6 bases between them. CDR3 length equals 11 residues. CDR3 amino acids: CASRRSQPQHF. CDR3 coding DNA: TGTGCCAGCAGAAGGAGTCAGCCCCAGCATTTT.

CDR3 nucleotides: TGCAGTGCTAGGGGTTGGTTGGAAGGGGTCGGAGAAGCTTTCTTT. As protein: CSARGWLEGVGEAFF. The chain combines TRBV20-1 with TRBJ1-1; maybe TRBD1 (5 bases). This CDR3 comprises 15 residues. Trimming removed 3 bases from V and 8 bases from J, with 22 bases in between. Looked up from germline, CDR1 is DFQATT and CDR2 is SNEGSKA (reference sequence).

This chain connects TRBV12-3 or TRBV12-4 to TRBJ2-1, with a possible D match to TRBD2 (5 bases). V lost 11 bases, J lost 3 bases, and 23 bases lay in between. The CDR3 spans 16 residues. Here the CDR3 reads CAGTPGGKVIYNEQFF. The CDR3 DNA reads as TGTGCCGGCACCCCCGGAGGAAAAGTCATCTACAATGAGCAGTTCTTC.

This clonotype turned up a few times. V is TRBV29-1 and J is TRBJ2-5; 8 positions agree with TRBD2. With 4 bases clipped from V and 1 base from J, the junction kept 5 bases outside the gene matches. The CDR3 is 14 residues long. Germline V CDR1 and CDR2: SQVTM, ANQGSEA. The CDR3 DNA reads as TGCAGCGTTGCGGGGGGGAGAGGCCAAGAGACCCAGTACTTC. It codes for CSVAGGRGQETQYF.

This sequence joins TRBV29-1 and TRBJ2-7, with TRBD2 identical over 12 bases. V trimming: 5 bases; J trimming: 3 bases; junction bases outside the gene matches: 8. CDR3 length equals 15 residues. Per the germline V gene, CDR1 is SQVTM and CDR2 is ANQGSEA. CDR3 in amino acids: CSVSLRLAGDYEQYF. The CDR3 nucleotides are TGCAGCGTTTCCCTCAGACTAGCGGGAGACTACGAGCAGTACTTC.

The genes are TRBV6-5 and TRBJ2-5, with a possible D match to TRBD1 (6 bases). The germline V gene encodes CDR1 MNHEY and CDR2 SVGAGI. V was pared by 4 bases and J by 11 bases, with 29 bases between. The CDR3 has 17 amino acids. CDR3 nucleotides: TGTGCCAGCAGTTTAACACTACCGGGACAATCATTCTACGGGCAGTACTTC. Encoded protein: CASSLTLPGQSFYGQYF.

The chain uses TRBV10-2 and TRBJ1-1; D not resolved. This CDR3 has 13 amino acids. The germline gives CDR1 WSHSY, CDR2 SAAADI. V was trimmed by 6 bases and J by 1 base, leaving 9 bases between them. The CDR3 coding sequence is TGCGCCAGCAGGGACTCAGAGAACACTGAAGCTTTCTTT. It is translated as CASRDSENTEAFF.

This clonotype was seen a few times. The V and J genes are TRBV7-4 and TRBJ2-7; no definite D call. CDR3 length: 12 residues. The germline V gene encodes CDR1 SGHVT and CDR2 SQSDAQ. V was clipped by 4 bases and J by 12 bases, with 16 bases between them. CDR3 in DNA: TGTGCCAGCAGCTCAAACGGACGGATGCCGTACTTC. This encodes CASSSNGRMPYF.

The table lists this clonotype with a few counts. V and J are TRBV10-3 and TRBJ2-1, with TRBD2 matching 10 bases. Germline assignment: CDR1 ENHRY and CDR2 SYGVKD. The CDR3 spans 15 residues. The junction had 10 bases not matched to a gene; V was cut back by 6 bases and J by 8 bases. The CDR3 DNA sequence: TGTGCCATCAGATCTCTGACTAGCGGGTCCGATGAGCAGTTCTTC. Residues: CAIRSLTSGSDEQFF.

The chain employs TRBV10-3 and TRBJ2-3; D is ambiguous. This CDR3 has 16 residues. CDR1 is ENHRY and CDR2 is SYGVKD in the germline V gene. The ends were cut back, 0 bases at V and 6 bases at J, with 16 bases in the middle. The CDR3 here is CAISESWGNNLDTQYF. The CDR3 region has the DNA TGTGCCATCAGTGAGTCCTGGGGTAATAATCTGGATACGCAGTATTTT.

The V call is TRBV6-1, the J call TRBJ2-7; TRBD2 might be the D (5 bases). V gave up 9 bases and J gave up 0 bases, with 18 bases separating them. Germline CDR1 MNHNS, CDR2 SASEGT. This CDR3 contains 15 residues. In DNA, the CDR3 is TGTGCCAGTAGCGAGAGGGATTACCCCTCCTACGAGCAGTACTTC. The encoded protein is CASSERDYPSYEQYF.

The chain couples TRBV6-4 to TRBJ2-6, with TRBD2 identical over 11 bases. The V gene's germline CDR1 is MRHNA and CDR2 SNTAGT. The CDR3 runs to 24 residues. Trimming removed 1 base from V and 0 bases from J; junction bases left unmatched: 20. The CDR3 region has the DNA TGTGCCAGCAGTGACTTGGACAACACCGGGGTCGGGACTAGCGGATACTCTGGGGCCAACGTCCTGACTTTC. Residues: CASSDLDNTGVGTSGYSGANVLTF.

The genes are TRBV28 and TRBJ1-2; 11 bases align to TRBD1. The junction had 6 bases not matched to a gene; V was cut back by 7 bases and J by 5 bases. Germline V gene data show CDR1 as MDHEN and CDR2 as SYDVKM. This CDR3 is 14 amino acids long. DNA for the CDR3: TGTGCCAGCAAACCGGGACAGGGGGTATATGGCTACACCTTC. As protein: CASKPGQGVYGYTF.

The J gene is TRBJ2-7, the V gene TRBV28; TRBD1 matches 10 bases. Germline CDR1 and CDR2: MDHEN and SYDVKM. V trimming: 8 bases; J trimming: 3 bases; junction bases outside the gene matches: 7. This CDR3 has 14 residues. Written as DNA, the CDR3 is TGTGCCAGCGGACAGGGGGTCGGTGGCTACGAGCAGTACTTC. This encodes CASGQGVGGYEQYF.

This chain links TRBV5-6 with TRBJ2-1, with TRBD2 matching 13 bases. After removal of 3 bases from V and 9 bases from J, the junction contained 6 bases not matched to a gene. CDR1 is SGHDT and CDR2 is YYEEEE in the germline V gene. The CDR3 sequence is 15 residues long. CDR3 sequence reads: CASSWGGLAGTEQFF. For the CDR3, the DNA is TGTGCCAGCAGCTGGGGGGGACTAGCGGGGACTGAGCAGTTCTTC. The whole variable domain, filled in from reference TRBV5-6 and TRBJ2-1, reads DAGVTQSPTHLIKTRGQQVTLRCSPKSGHDTVSWYQQALGQGPQFIFQYYEEEERQRGNFPDRFSGHQFPNYSSELNVNALLLGDSALYLCASSWGGLAGTEQFFGPGTRLTVL.

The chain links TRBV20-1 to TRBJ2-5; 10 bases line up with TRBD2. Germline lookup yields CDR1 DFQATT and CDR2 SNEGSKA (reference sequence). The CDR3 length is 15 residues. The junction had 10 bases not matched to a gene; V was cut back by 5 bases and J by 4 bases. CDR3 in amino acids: CSAASTSGVSETQYF. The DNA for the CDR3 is TGCAGTGCTGCGTCCACTAGCGGGGTTTCAGAGACCCAGTACTTC.

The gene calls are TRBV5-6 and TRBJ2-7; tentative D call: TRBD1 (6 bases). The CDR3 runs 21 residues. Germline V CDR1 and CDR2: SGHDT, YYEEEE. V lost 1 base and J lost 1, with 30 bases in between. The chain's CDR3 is CASSLRRFERVQDRFSYEQYF. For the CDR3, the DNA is TGTGCCAGCAGCTTGAGAAGGTTTGAGAGGGTCCAGGACAGATTTTCCTACGAGCAGTACTTC.

This CDR3 reads CSVGLRESNYGYTF. CDR3 in DNA: TGCAGCGTTGGCCTCAGGGAGTCTAACTATGGCTACACCTTC. The chain recombines TRBV29-1 with TRBJ1-2; tentatively, D is TRBD1 (5 bases). V shed 4 bases and J shed 0 bases, with 12 bases lying between them. The CDR3 runs to 14 residues. Per the germline V gene, CDR1 is SQVTM and CDR2 is ANQGSEA.

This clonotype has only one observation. DNA for the CDR3: TGTGCCAGCAGCCCTCTAGCGGGAGATGGTAGTGAGCAGTTCTTC. As protein: CASSPLAGDGSEQFF. The V and J genes are TRBV11-2 and TRBJ2-1; 10 nucleotides line up with TRBD2. The length of the CDR3 is 15 residues. Per the germline V gene, CDR1 is SGHAT and CDR2 is FQNNGV. The V and J ends lost 5 bases and 9 bases, in that order; junction bases with no gene match: 10.

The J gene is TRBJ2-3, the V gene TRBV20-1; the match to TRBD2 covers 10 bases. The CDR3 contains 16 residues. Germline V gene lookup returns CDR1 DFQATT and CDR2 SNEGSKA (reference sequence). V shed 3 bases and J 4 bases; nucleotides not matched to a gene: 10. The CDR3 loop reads CSARDSLAGEADTQYF. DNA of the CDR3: TGCAGTGCTAGGGACTCCCTAGCGGGAGAGGCAGATACGCAGTATTTT.

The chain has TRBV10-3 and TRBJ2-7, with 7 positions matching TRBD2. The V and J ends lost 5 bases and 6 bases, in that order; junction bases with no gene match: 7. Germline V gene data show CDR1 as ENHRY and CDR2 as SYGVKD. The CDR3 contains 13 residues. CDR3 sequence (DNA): TGTGCCATCAGTTCGACTAGCTCCGGCGAGCAGTACTTC. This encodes CAISSTSSGEQYF.

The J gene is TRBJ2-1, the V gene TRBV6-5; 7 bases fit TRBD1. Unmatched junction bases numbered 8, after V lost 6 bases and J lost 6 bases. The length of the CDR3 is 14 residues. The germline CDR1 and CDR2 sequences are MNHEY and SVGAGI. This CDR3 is CASRATGSRNEQFF. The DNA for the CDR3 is TGTGCCAGCAGAGCGACAGGGAGTCGCAATGAGCAGTTCTTC.

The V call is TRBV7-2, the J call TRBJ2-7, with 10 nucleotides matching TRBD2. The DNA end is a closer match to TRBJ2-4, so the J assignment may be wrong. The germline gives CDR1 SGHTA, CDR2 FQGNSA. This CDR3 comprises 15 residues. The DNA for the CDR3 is TGTGCCAGCAGCTCCCCTAGCGGGAGTCAAAACATTCAGTACTTC. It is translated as CASSSPSGSQNIQYF.

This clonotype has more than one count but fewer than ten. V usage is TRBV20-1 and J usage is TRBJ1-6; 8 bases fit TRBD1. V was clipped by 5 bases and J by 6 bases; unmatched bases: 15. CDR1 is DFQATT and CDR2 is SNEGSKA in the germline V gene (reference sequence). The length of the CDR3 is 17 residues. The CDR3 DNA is TGCAGTGCTTCAAGTGCAGGACAGGGCACCGGTAATTCACCCCTCCACTTT. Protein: CSASSAGQGTGNSPLHF.

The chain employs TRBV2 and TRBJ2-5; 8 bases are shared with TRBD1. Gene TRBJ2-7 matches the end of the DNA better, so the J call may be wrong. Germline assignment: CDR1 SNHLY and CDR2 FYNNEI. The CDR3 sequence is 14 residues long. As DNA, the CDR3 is TGTGCCAGCAGTGACCCGGGACAGGAGGCCGAGCAGTACTTC. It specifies CASSDPGQEAEQYF.

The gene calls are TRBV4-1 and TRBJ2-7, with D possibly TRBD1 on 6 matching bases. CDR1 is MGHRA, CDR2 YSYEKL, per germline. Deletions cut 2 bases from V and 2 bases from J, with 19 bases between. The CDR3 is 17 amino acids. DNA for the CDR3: TGCGCCAGCAGCCAAAGAGGGGTCGGGGACAATCCCTACGAGCAGTACTTC. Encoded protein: CASSQRGVGDNPYEQYF.

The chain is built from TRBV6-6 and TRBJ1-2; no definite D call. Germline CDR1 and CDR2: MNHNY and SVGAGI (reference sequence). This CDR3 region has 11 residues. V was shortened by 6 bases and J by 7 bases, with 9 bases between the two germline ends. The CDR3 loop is CASSSLSGYTF. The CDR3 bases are TGTGCCAGCAGCTCTTTAAGTGGCTACACCTTC.

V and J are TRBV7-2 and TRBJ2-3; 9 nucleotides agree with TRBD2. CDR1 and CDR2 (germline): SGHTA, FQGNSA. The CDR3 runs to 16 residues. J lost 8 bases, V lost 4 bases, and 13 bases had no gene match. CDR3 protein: CASSSQRGVPRGTQYF. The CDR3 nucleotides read TGTGCCAGCAGCTCCCAGCGGGGGGTTCCACGTGGTACGCAGTATTTT.

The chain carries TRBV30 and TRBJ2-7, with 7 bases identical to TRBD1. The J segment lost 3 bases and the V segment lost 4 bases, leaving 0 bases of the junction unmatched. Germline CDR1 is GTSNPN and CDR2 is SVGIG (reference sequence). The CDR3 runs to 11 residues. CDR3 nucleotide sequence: TGTGCCTGGACAGGGGGCTACGAGCAGTACTTC. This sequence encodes CAWTGGYEQYF.